A selection of T cell receptor beta chains follows, all from one sample in a study of tumor-infiltrating T cells and Merkel cell polyomavirus. Produced via immunoSEQ multiplex PCR; TCRdb's table is partial and in-frame only. In the table there are 25,000 or so clones, around nine tenths of which are singletons. Source material: lymph node tissue. The receptors come from a man aged 45-65 years with Merkel cell carcinoma. The CDR3 runs from the conserved cysteine through the conserved F or W. Fields, in order: clone size, V gene, D gene, J gene, CDR3 protein, CDR3 DNA. A D gene is named only where the DNA matches it firmly. For some rows the clone size is stated as once, few or many, or as a class when expanded; others skip it.

abundance: NA
v_gene: TRBV9
d_gene: NA
j_gene: TRBJ2-7
CDR3aa: CASSPRTDYEQYF
CDR3nt: TGTGCCAGCAGCCCCAGGACAGACTACGAGCAGTACTTC

abundance: NA
v_gene: TRBV14
d_gene: NA
j_gene: TRBJ1-1
CDR3aa: CASSRRAGSTEAFF
CDR3nt: TGTGCCAGCAGCCGGCGGGCGGGATCCACTGAAGCTTTCTTT

abundance: NA
v_gene: TRBV9
d_gene: NA
j_gene: TRBJ2-7
CDR3aa: CASSVVSGGLYEQYF
CDR3nt: TGTGCCAGCAGCGTAGTTTCCGGGGGACTCTACGAGCAGTACTTC

abundance: NA
v_gene: TRBV19
d_gene: TRBD2
j_gene: TRBJ2-2
CDR3aa: CASSIPRLAQVPGELFF
CDR3nt: TGTGCCAGTAGTATCCCTCGACTAGCCCAGGTGCCCGGGGAGCTGTTTTTT

abundance: once
v_gene: TRBV6-1
d_gene: TRBD2
j_gene: TRBJ2-3
CDR3aa: CASKEAGGFGDTQYF
CDR3nt: TGTGCCAGCAAGGAAGCGGGGGGTTTCGGAGATACGCAGTATTTT

abundance: NA
v_gene: TRBV2
d_gene: TRBD1
j_gene: TRBJ1-5
CDR3aa: CASSSSGQGWQPQHF
CDR3nt: TGTGCCAGCAGCTCAAGTGGACAGGGGTGGCAGCCCCAGCATTTT

abundance: once
v_gene: TRBV5-5
d_gene: TRBD1
j_gene: TRBJ1-1
CDR3aa: CASSPHPDRGGTEAFF
CDR3nt: TGTGCCAGCAGCCCTCACCCGGACAGGGGAGGCACTGAAGCTTTCTTT

abundance: NA
v_gene: TRBV23-1
d_gene: TRBD1
j_gene: TRBJ1-3
CDR3aa: CASSRGATGVEGNTIYF
CDR3nt: TGCGCCAGCAGTCGAGGAGCGACAGGGGTAGAAGGAAACACCATATATTTT

abundance: NA
v_gene: TRBV7-2
d_gene: NA
j_gene: TRBJ1-2
CDR3aa: CASSLGQYGYTF
CDR3nt: TGTGCCAGCAGCTTAGGGCAGTATGGCTACACCTTC

abundance: NA
v_gene: TRBV6-4
d_gene: NA
j_gene: TRBJ2-2
CDR3aa: CASSPGGGDTGELFF
CDR3nt: TGTGCCAGCAGCCCGGGCGGCGGGGATACCGGGGAGCTGTTTTTT

abundance: NA
v_gene: TRBV23-1
d_gene: TRBD1
j_gene: TRBJ1-1
CDR3aa: CASSPQWGTVPRRGTEAFF
CDR3nt: TGCGCCAGCAGTCCTCAGTGGGGGACAGTTCCCCGCCGGGGCACTGAAGCTTTCTTT

abundance: NA
v_gene: TRBV6-6
d_gene: NA
j_gene: TRBJ1-5
CDR3aa: CASSYRVGEGNQPQHF
CDR3nt: TGTGCCAGCAGTTACCGGGTGGGAGAGGGCAATCAGCCCCAGCATTTT

abundance: NA
v_gene: TRBV10-3
d_gene: TRBD2
j_gene: TRBJ2-7
CDR3aa: CAISDPLAGGRYEQYF
CDR3nt: TGTGCCATCAGTGATCCGCTAGCGGGAGGTCGGTACGAGCAGTACTTC

abundance: NA
v_gene: TRBV30
d_gene: TRBD1
j_gene: TRBJ2-1
CDR3aa: CAWRTDRGTEQFF
CDR3nt: TGTGCCTGGAGAACGGACAGGGGCACTGAGCAGTTCTTC

abundance: NA
v_gene: TRBV9
d_gene: NA
j_gene: TRBJ1-4
CDR3aa: CASSVGQGQREKLFF
CDR3nt: TGTGCCAGCAGCGTAGGGCAGGGGCAACGGGAAAAACTGTTTTTT

abundance: NA
v_gene: TRBV9
d_gene: NA
j_gene: TRBJ2-5
CDR3aa: CASSVGAGQETQYF
CDR3nt: TGTGCCAGCAGCGTAGGGGCGGGCCAAGAGACCCAGTACTTC

abundance: NA
v_gene: TRBV6-5
d_gene: NA
j_gene: TRBJ1-1
CDR3aa: CASSFSTTANTEAFF
CDR3nt: TGTGCCAGCAGTTTCTCAACGACAGCGAACACTGAAGCTTTCTTT

abundance: NA
v_gene: TRBV28
d_gene: TRBD2
j_gene: TRBJ2-1
CDR3aa: CASSTGTRVNEQFF
CDR3nt: TGTGCCAGCAGTACCGGGACTAGGGTCAATGAGCAGTTCTTC

abundance: NA
v_gene: TRBV11-2
d_gene: TRBD2
j_gene: TRBJ2-3
CDR3aa: CASSTYHSGRTDTQYF
CDR3nt: TGTGCCAGCAGCACGTACCATAGCGGGAGGACAGATACGCAGTATTTT

abundance: NA
v_gene: TRBV7-2
d_gene: NA
j_gene: TRBJ1-2
CDR3aa: CASSNREWWGGGGYTF
CDR3nt: TGTGCCAGCAGCAACCGCGAGTGGTGGGGGGGCGGAGGCTACACCTTC

abundance: NA
v_gene: TRBV30
d_gene: TRBD1
j_gene: TRBJ1-1
CDR3aa: CAWRGTGDYAEAFF
CDR3nt: TGTGCCTGGAGGGGGACAGGGGACTACGCTGAAGCTTTCTTT

abundance: NA
v_gene: TRBV9
d_gene: NA
j_gene: TRBJ2-7
CDR3aa: CASSVRDSGVHEQYF
CDR3nt: TGTGCCAGCAGCGTGAGGGATTCAGGGGTCCACGAGCAGTACTTC

abundance: NA
v_gene: TRBV5-1
d_gene: NA
j_gene: TRBJ1-1
CDR3aa: CASSPREAGTEAFF
CDR3nt: TGCGCCAGCAGCCCCCGTGAGGCGGGCACTGAAGCTTTCTTT